The sequence of this TCR beta chain was determined in a study of T cell responses to AZD1222 COVID-19 vaccine. Study as a whole: Recipients boosted at about 4 weeks or about 12 weeks are pooled.

Produced via immunoSEQ multiplex PCR; TCRdb's table is partial and in-frame only. This repertoire shows over 150,000 clones, 75% to 95% found once; its top ten account for about 3%. On this clone itself: An end of the junction does not agree with germline; a read error may underlie this.

Germline values: CDR1 MGHRA, CDR2 YSYEKL. The CDR3 extends over 12 amino acids. The clonotype originates from an adult in good health. Sample: peripheral blood, taken on day 0 of AZD1222 vaccination. This chain joins TRBV4-1 and TRBJ1-6; a weak D match, TRBD1 (5 bases). DNA of the CDR3: TGCGCCAGCAGTCAAGGGGTTTCACCCCTCCACTTT. This translates into CASSQGVSPLHF.